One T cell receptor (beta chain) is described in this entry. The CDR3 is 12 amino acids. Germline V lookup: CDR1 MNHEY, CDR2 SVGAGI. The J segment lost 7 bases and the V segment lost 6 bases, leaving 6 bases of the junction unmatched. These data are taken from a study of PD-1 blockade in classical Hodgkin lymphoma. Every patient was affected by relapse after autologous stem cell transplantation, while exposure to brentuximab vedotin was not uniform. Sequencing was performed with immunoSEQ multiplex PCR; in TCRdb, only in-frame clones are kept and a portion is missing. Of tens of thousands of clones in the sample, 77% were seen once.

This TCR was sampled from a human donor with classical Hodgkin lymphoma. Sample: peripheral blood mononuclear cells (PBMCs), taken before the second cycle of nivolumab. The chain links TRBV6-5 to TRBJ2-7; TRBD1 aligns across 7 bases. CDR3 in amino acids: CASSRQGHEQYF. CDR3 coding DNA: TGTGCCAGCAGCCGACAGGGTCATGAGCAGTACTTC.